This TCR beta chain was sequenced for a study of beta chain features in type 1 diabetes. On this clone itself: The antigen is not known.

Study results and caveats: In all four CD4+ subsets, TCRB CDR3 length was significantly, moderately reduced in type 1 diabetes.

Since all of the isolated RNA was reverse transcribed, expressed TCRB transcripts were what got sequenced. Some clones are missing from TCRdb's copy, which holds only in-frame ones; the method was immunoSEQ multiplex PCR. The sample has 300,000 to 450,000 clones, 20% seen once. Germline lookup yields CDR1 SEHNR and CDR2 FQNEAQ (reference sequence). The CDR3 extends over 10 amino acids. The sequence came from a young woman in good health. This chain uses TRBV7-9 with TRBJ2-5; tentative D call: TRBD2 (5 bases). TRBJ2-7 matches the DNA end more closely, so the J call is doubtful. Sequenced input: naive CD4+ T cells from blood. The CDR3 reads CASTGLEQYF. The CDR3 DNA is TGTGCCAGCACCGGACTCGAGCAGTACTTC.